This record looks at one T cell receptor (beta chain) sequence and its context. Patients all relapsed after autologous stem cell transplantation, and there was variation in brentuximab vedotin exposure. This CDR3 comprises 14 residues. V was shortened by 6 bases and J by 5 bases, with 14 bases between the two germline ends. Germline CDR1 and CDR2: KGHSH and LQKENI. These data are taken from a study of PD-1 blockade in classical Hodgkin lymphoma. Using immunoSEQ multiplex PCR, the repertoire was profiled, and TCRdb retains in-frame clones only, with some absent. The sample yields 30,000 to 40,000 clones, about 82% seen once.

The sequence was obtained from a human donor with classical Hodgkin lymphoma. The sequencing used peripheral blood mononuclear cells (PBMCs), collected at baseline. The rearrangement links TRBV18 to TRBJ1-5; D ambiguous. CDR3 in amino acids: CASSQGGIDQPQHF. CDR3 in DNA: TGTGCCAGCTCTCAAGGCGGTATTGATCAGCCCCAGCATTTT. The variable domain in full, completed from reference TRBV18 and TRBJ1-5, reads NAGVMQNPRHLVRRRGQEARLRCSPMKGHSHVYWYRQLPEEGLKFMVYLQKENIIDESGMPKERFSAEFPKEGPSILRIQQVVRGDSAAYFCASSQGGIDQPQHFGDGTRLSIL.